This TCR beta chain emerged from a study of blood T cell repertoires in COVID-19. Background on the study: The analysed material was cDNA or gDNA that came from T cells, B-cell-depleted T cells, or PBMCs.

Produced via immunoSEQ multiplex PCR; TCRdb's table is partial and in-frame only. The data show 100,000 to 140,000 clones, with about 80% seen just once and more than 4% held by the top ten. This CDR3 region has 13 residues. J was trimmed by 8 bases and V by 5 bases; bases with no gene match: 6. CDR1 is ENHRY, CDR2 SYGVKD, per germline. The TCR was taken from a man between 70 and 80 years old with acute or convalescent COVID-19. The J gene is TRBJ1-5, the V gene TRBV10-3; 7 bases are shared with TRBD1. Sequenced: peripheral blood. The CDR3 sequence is CAISLDRAEPQHF. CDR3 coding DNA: TGTGCCATCAGTCTAGACAGGGCCGAGCCCCAGCATTTT.